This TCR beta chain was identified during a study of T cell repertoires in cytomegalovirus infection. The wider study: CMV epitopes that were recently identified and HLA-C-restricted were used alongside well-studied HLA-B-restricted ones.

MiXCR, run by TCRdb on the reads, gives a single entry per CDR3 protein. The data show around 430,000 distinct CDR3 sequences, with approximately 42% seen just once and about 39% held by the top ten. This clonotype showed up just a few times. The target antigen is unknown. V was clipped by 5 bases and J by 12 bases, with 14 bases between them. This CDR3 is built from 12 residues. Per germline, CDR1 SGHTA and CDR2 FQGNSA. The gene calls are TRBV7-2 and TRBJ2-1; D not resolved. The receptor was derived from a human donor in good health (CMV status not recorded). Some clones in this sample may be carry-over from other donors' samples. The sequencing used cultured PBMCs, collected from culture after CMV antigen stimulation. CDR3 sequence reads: CASSLPLRGQFF. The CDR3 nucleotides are TGTGCCAGCAGCCTCCCACTCCGCGGGCAGTTCTTC.